These T cell receptor beta chains were read from a single sample in a study of OX40 agonist ivuxolimab in advanced cancers. The data were produced by immunoSEQ multiplex PCR, yet TCRdb's version contains in-frame clones alone and is incomplete. The sample shows 45,000 to 60,000 clones, 80% to 90% of them seen only once. Sequenced here: CD4+ or CD8+ T cells sorted from blood, sampled in a trial of the OX40 agonist ivuxolimab. Every receptor here comes from an adult with an advanced solid tumor such as melanoma, head and neck, liver or kidney cancer. CDR3s include the opening cysteine and the closing phenylalanine or tryptophan. D genes are given only for firm matches. A row's size may be missing; if present it is once, few, many or a size class.

>TRBD1|TRBV19|TRBJ1-1|.|14
TGTGCCAGTAGTTGGACAGGGTTAAACACTGAAGCTTTCTTT
CASSWTGLNTEAFF
>.|TRBV9|TRBJ2-7|.|15
TGTGCCAGCAGCATTCTACCACTGTCCAACTACGAGCAGTACTTC
CASSILPLSNYEQYF
>.|TRBV5-1|TRBJ1-3|.|17
TGCGCCAGCAGCCCGGCCCCTCCAGACTACTCTGGAAACACCATATATTTT
CASSPAPPDYSGNTIYF
>.|TRBV27|TRBJ1-5|.|14
TGTGCCAGCAGTAAAACAGGGCGAAATCAGCCCCAGCATTTT
CASSKTGRNQPQHF
>.|TRBV5-4|TRBJ1-6|.|16
TGTGCCAGCAGTTCCAAGAAACAGGGCTCTAATTCACCCCTCCACTTT
CASSSKKQGSNSPLHF
>TRBD2|TRBV15|TRBJ2-5|.|16
TGTGCCACCAGCAGAGAGAGGAGCGGGGGGGGAGAGACCCAGTACTTC
CATSRERSGGGETQYF
>.|TRBV5-1|TRBJ1-1|.|15
TGCGCCAGCAGCTTACAGGGCTGGGGGAACACTGAAGCTTTCTTT
CASSLQGWGNTEAFF
>.|TRBV19|TRBJ1-5|once|15
TGTGCCAGTAGTATAGCCACAGGCATCTGGATGCCCCAGCATTTT
CASSIATGIWMPQHF
>TRBD1|TRBV30|TRBJ2-5|.|14
TGTGCCTGGAGTGTCACAGGGGGCCGAGGGACCCAGTACTTC
CAWSVTGGRGTQYF
>TRBD1|TRBV7-9|TRBJ2-1|once|15
TGTGCCAGCAGCATCCGGGACAGGGCGACCAATGAGCAGTTCTTC
CASSIRDRATNEQFF
>TRBD1|TRBV5-1|TRBJ1-2|.|15
TGCGCCAGCAGCTTACCGGGACAGGAAACCTATGGCTACACCTTC
CASSLPGQETYGYTF
>.|TRBV4-1|TRBJ2-5|once|15
TGCGCCAGCAGCTCAGACCCGGGGGCCCTTTTAACCCAGTACTTC
CASSSDPGALLTQYF
>.|TRBV7-8|TRBJ1-5|.|14
TGTGCCAGCAGCTTTCTTACGAGCAATCAGCCCCAGCATTTT
CASSFLTSNQPQHF
>TRBD2|TRBV19|TRBJ2-2|.|14
TGTGCCAGTAGTGTCCAGGGAGGGACCGGGGAGCTGTTTTTT
CASSVQGGTGELFF
>TRBD1|TRBV6-5|TRBJ1-6|.|15
TGTGCCAGCAGTTACGGGACAGGAAATAATTCACCCCTCCACTTT
CASSYGTGNNSPLHF
>.|TRBV6-6|TRBJ1-3|.|15
TGTGCCAGCAGCCCAAAGGGAGGGCCTGGAAACACCATATATTTT
CASSPKGGPGNTIYF
>TRBD1|TRBV6-5|TRBJ2-7|.|15
TGTGCCAGCAGAAACGGACAGGGGAGTACCTACGAGCAGTACTTC
CASRNGQGSTYEQYF
>.|TRBV19|TRBJ1-5|.|15
TGTGCCAGTAGTATAGAGGGAGGGAGAGCTCAGCCCCAGCATTTT
CASSIEGGRAQPQHF